Sequencing of this T cell receptor beta chain was carried out in a study of vaccination and CD4 T cells after COVID-19. Study overall: Vaccination of participants consisted of two doses of either BNT162b2 or mRNA-1273 vaccine.

Sequence data for DNA of cultured CD4+ T cells were generated by the Oncomine TCR Beta short-read assay. Using its own MiXCR run on the PCR reads, TCRdb lists one record per CDR3 protein. Among roughly 22,000 distinct CDR3 sequences, approximately 56% were seen once, and the ten largest hold 7.8%. The treatment was: 10-day PBMC culture with coronavirus spike peptide pools or control peptides (ViraFEST assay). ViraFEST used peptide pools to expand antigen-specific T cells before TCR sequencing. Comments on this clonotype: Its antigen is currently unknown.

Overall study findings and caveats: It was found that, in convalescent patients, 304 of 307 vaccine-specific clones were spike mono-reactive.

Germline CDR1 and CDR2: SGHVS and FQNEAQ. V dropped 5 bases and J dropped 4; count of bases not matched to a gene: 8. This CDR3 comprises 16 residues. V usage is TRBV7-8 and J usage is TRBJ1-1; 12 bases line up with TRBD1. This receptor was obtained from a human donor who had recovered from COVID-19. The sequenced sample was CD4+ T cells from blood, cultured in vitro. In nucleotides, the CDR3 is TGTGCCAGCAGCAAGGGACAGGGGGCGTTGGGCACTGAAGCTTTCTTT. Translating gives CASSKGQGALGTEAFF.